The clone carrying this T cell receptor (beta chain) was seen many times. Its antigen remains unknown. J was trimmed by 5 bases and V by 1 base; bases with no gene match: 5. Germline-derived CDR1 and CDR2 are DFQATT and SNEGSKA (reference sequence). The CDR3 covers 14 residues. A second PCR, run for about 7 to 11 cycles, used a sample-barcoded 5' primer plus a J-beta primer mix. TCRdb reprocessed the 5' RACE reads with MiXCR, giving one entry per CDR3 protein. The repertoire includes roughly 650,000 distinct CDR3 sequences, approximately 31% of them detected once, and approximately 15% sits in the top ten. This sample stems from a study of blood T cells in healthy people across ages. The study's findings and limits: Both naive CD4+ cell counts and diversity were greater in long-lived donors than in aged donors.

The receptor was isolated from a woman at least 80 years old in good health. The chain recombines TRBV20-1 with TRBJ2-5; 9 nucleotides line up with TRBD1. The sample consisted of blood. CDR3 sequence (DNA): TGCAGTGCTAGAGGGGACAGGGTAGGGGAGACCCAGTACTTC. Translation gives CSARGDRVGETQYF.